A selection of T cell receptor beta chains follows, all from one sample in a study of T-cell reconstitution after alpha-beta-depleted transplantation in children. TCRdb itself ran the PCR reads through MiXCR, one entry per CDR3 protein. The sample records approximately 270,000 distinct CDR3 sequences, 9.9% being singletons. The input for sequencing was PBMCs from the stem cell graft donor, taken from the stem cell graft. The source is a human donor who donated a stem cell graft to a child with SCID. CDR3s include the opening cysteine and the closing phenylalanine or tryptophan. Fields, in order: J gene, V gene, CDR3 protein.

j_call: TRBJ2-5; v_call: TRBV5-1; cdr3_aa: CASSIPPSGGVQETQYF
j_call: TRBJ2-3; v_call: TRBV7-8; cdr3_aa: CASSLGASGGLLDTQYF
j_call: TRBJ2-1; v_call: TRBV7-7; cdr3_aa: CASSLEQGNNEQFF
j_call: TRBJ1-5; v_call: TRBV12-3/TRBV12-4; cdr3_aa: CASSLASQPQHF
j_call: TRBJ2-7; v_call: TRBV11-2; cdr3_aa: CASSPIDLSYEQYF
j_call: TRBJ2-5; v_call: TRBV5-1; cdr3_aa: CASSFLLAGGQETQYF
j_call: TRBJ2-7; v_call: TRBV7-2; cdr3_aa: CASSLVGDRVTEQYF
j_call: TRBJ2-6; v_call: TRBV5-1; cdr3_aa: CASSLVAASSSGANVLTF
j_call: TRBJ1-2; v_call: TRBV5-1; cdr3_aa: CASSLTVDQGGYTF
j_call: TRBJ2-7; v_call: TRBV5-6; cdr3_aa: CASSLRIGPYEQYF
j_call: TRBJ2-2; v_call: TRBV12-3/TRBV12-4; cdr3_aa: CASSDLQRTGELFF
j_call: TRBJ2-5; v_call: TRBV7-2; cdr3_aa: CASSFPRARETQYF
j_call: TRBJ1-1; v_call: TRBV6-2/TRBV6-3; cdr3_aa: CASIRRTENTEAFF
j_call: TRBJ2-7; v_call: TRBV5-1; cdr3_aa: CASSLTAGQGVQQYF
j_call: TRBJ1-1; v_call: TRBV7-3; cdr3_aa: CASSPQGLDTEAFF
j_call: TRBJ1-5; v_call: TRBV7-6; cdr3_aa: CASSLGGRGSNQPQHF
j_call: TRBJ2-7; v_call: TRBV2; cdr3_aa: CASSKEGLAGYEQYF
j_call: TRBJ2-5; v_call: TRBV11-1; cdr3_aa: CASSFSGRELTLRGTQYF
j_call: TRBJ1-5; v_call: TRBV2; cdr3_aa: CASSEGRSNQPQHF
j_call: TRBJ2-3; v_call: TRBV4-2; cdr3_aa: CASSQARGEDTQYF
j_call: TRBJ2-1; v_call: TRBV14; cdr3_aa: CASSQVVAGAYNEQFF
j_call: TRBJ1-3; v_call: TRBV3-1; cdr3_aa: CASSQDGGGNTIYF
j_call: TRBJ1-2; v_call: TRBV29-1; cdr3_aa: CSGTNPGGGYTF
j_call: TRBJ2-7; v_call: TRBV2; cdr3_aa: CASSVDRAHEQYF
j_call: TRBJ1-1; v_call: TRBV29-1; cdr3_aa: CSARTGGDTEAFF
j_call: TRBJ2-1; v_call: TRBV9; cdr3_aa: CASSDSYRQFF
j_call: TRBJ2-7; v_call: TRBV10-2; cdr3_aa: CASNQGSYEQYF
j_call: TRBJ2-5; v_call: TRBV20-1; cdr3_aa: CSATPETSGEQETQYF
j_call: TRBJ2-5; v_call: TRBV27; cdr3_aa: CASSFLHAGTEKETQYF
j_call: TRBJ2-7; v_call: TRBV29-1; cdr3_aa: CSVEGYDRSYEQYF
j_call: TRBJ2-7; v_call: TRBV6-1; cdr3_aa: CASSEAADGYEQYF
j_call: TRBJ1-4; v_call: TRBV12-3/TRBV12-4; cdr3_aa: CASSSSWGKEKLFF
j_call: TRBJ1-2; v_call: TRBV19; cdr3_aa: CASTVNYGYTF
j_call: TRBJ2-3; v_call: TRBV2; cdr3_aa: CASSTTRGDTQYF
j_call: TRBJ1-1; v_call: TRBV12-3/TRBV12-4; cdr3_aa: CASSTTGLLNTEAFF
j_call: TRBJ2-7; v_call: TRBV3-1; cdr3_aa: CASSPFDRPRQYF
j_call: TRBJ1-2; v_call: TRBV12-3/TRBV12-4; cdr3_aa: CASSLKGGLGYTF
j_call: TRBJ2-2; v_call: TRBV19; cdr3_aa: CASRTGTLTGELFF
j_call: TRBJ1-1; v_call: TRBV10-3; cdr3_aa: CAISVDRVGEAFF
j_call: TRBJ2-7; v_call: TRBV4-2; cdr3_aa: CASSQDRTGGYEQYF
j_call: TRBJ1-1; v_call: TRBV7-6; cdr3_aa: CASSPPARKNTEAFF
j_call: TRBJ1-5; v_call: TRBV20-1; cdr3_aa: CSASPGQFSNQPQHF
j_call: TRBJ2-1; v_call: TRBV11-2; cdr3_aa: CASSLLPGTGVDNEQFF
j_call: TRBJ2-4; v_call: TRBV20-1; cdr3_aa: CSAPPGPLAKNIQYF
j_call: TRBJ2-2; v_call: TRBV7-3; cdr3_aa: CASSQSGGGTGELFF
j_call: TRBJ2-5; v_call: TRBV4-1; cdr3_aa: CASSQVVGETQYF
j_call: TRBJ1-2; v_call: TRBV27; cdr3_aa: CASSPGLGYGYTF